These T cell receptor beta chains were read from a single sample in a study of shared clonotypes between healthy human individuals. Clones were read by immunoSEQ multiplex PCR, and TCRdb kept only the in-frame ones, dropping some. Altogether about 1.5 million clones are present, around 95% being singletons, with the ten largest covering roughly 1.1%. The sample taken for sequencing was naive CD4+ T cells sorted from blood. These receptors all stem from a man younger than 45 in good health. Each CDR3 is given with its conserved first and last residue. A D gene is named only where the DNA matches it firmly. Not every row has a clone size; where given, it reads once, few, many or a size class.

CASSQGPRGQPQHF,TGTGCCAGCAGCCAGGGGCCAAGGGGCCAGCCCCAGCATTTT,14,NA,TRBJ1-5,NA,TRBV5-8
CASSGTGDYNEQFF,TGTGCCAGCAGCGGGACAGGGGATTACAATGAGCAGTTCTTC,14,TRBD1,TRBJ2-1,NA,TRBV9
CAISEQGIMNTGELFF,TGTGCCATCAGTGAACAGGGGATAATGAACACCGGGGAGCTGTTTTTT,16,TRBD1,TRBJ2-2,NA,TRBV10-3
CASSPRTGGGFTGANVLTF,TGTGCCAGCTCACCCCGGACAGGGGGGGGCTTTACTGGGGCCAACGTCCTGACTTTC,19,TRBD1,TRBJ2-6,NA,TRBV18
CASSPQAGSSYEQYF,TGTGCCAGCTCACCACAAGCGGGGAGCTCCTACGAGCAGTACTTC,15,TRBD2,TRBJ2-7,NA,TRBV18
CASSYEGNTDTQYF,TGTGCCAGCAGTTACGAGGGGAACACAGATACGCAGTATTTT,14,NA,TRBJ2-3,NA,TRBV6-5
CASSYSRRNHNEQFF,TGTGCCAGCAGTTACTCGCGGCGGAATCACAATGAGCAGTTCTTC,15,NA,TRBJ2-1,NA,TRBV6-5
CASSPSGPPGTDTQYF,TGTGCCAGCAGCCCCAGCGGTCCCCCTGGCACAGATACGCAGTATTTT,16,NA,TRBJ2-3,NA,TRBV7-2
CSARDIYYGYTF,TGCAGCGCCCGGGACATTTACTATGGCTACACCTTC,12,NA,TRBJ1-2,NA,TRBV29-1
CASSQDGTGGGTDTQYF,TGCGCCAGCAGCCAAGATGGGACAGGGGGCGGCACAGATACGCAGTATTTT,17,TRBD1,TRBJ2-3,once,TRBV4-1
CASPRGADGYTF,TGTGCCAGCCCCCGGGGGGCGGATGGCTACACCTTC,12,NA,TRBJ1-2,once,TRBV14
CASSINRGSSGANVLTF,TGCGCCAGCAGCATTAACAGGGGAAGCTCTGGGGCCAACGTCCTGACTTTC,17,TRBD1,TRBJ2-6,NA,TRBV4-3
CASSENTGTSVAAQYF,TGCGCCAGCAGCGAAAATACCGGGACTAGCGTAGCGGCCCAGTACTTC,16,TRBD2,TRBJ2-5,NA,TRBV5-1
CASSRAGGPADTQYF,TGTGCCAGCAGTAGAGCGGGAGGGCCTGCAGATACGCAGTATTTT,15,TRBD2,TRBJ2-3,NA,TRBV7-9
CASTKVGARGQPQHF,TGTGCCAGTACCAAGGTGGGGGCGAGGGGTCAGCCCCAGCATTTT,15,NA,TRBJ1-5,NA,TRBV19
CASSVDVASYNEQFF,TGTGCCAGCAGCGTAGACGTAGCATCCTACAATGAGCAGTTCTTC,15,NA,TRBJ2-1,NA,TRBV9
CASSVMSRTNLYGYTF,TGTGCCAGCAGCGTAATGTCCCGGACGAATCTTTATGGCTACACCTTC,16,NA,TRBJ1-2,NA,TRBV9
CASSLSDGNTIYF,TGTGCCAGCAGCTTGTCGGACGGAAACACCATATATTTT,13,NA,TRBJ1-3,NA,TRBV5-5
CASSTLAGGVQQYF,TGTGCCAGCAGCACACTAGCGGGAGGTGTTCAGCAGTACTTC,14,TRBD2,TRBJ2-7,NA,TRBV6-5
CSVEIGLAGVSEQFF,TGCAGCGTCGAAATTGGACTAGCGGGAGTGAGTGAGCAGTTCTTC,15,TRBD2,TRBJ2-1,NA,TRBV29-1
CAIWDGSSSYNEQFF,TGTGCCATCTGGGATGGGAGTAGTTCCTACAATGAGCAGTTCTTC,15,NA,TRBJ2-1,NA,TRBV10-3
CATSRGLAVVNSYEQYF,TGTGCCACCAGCAGAGGACTAGCGGTAGTGAACTCCTACGAGCAGTACTTC,17,TRBD2,TRBJ2-7,NA,TRBV15
CASSRTRRSDNEQFF,TGTGCCAGTAGTCGGACTCGGCGGTCGGACAATGAGCAGTTCTTC,15,NA,TRBJ2-1,NA,TRBV19
CASSRGTSGGWEQFF,TGTGCCAGCAGCCGTGGGACTAGCGGGGGGTGGGAGCAGTTCTTC,15,TRBD2,TRBJ2-1,NA,TRBV7-2
CASSEPGYNQPQHF,TGCGCCAGCAGTGAGCCAGGATACAATCAGCCCCAGCATTTT,14,NA,TRBJ1-5,NA,TRBV10-2
CASSLRAGGIYEQYF,TGTGCCAGCAGTTTAAGGGCGGGAGGGATCTACGAGCAGTACTTC,15,TRBD2,TRBJ2-7,NA,TRBV27
CASSLGQGRYEQYF,TGTGCCAGCAGCTTGGGGCAGGGACGGTACGAGCAGTACTTC,14,NA,TRBJ2-7,NA,TRBV5-4
CASSSDRYEQYF,TGTGCCAGCAGCTCGGACAGATACGAGCAGTACTTC,12,NA,TRBJ2-7,NA,TRBV28
CATSRDPIRTGVPDTQYF,TGTGCCACCAGCAGAGATCCTATCCGGACGGGCGTCCCAGATACGCAGTATTTT,18,NA,TRBJ2-3,NA,TRBV15